These 25 T cell receptor beta chains share one sample of origin, sequenced in a study of technical replicates of blood from a handful of donors (dated by TCRdb to 2016 to 2017). Library generation was performed with the immunoSEQ multiplex PCR assay. TCRdb stores this immuneACCESS table with in-frame sequences only. Part of the clones is absent; in the studies checked, under half of the shortfall reflects unresolved V genes, and no reason is known for the rest. This sample has 65,000 to 85,000 clones in its table, and roughly 98% of those were observed once. The ten largest make up around 0.15% of the sample. The sequencing sample was made of T cells isolated from PBMCs. The receptors were sampled from a human donor in good health.

The chain combines TRBV19 with TRBJ1-1, with TRBD1 matching over 8 bases. V lost 3 bases to trimming and J lost 6 bases; unmatched junction nucleotides: 9. Germline-derived CDR1 and CDR2 are LNHDA and SQIVND (reference sequence). The CDR3 has 15 residues. The CDR3 DNA reads TGTGCCAGTAGTATGGGGACAGGCCGAATGTCTGAAGCTTTCTTT. Translated, it gives CASSMGTGRMSEAFF.

The chain combines TRBV5-1 with TRBJ2-3; TRBD2 matches 9 bases. CDR3 length equals 16 residues. The trim removed 4 bases at V and 4 bases at J, leaving 10 bases unmatched. The germline CDR1 and CDR2 sequences are SGHRS and YFSETQ. The CDR3 DNA reads as TGCGCCAGCAGCCGAGGTAGCGGGAGTAAAGCAGATACGCAGTATTTT. Its protein is CASSRGSGSKADTQYF.

The chain links TRBV30 to TRBJ1-2, with TRBD1 matching 7 bases. CDR1 is GTSNPN and CDR2 is SVGIG in the germline V gene (reference sequence). CDR3 length: 13 amino acids. V trimming: 2 bases; J trimming: 7 bases; junction bases outside the gene matches: 7. The CDR3, as DNA: TGTGCCTGGAGTCGATCCCAGGGGGGTGGCTACACCTTC. It yields the protein CAWSRSQGGGYTF.

The J gene is TRBJ2-1, the V gene TRBV6-4; maybe TRBD1 (8 bases). This CDR3 has 16 residues. V was shortened by 6 bases and J by 8 bases, with 23 bases between the two germline ends. The V gene's germline CDR1 is MRHNA and CDR2 SNTAGT. This chain's CDR3 is CASSPTYRGGFYEQFF. CDR3 coding DNA: TGTGCCAGCAGCCCCACTTACAGGGGGGGATTTTATGAGCAGTTCTTC.

The chain is built from TRBV5-1 and TRBJ2-1, with 9 bases matching TRBD2. Germline V lookup: CDR1 SGHRS, CDR2 YFSETQ. This CDR3 has 17 residues. Trimming at V came to 4 bases and at J to 7 bases, leaving 15 bases not matched to a gene. CDR3 in DNA: TGCGCCAGCAGCCCTCGCGCGGCGGGAGGGCCGAGGAATGAGCAGTTCTTC. Translated: CASSPRAAGGPRNEQFF.

The CDR3 region is CASSQTGDSFYNEQFF. The CDR3 DNA sequence: TGCGCCAGCAGCCAAACGGGAGACAGCTTCTACAATGAGCAGTTCTTC. V gene TRBV4-1 combines with J gene TRBJ2-1; the D gene is possibly TRBD2 (6 bases). The V end lost 2 bases, the J end lost 3 bases, and 14 bases lay between the germline ends. CDR1 and CDR2 (germline): MGHRA, YSYEKL. This CDR3 is 16 amino acids long.

The chain joins TRBV6-1 to TRBJ2-5, with TRBD1 as a possible D gene (5 bases). V lost 1 base, J lost 5 bases, and 14 bases lay in between. This CDR3 comprises 15 residues. The germline V gene encodes CDR1 MNHNS and CDR2 SASEGT. The CDR3 sequence: CASSEVGAPLETQYF. The CDR3 DNA is TGTGCCAGCAGTGAAGTAGGGGCGCCTCTGGAGACCCAGTACTTC.

The chain has TRBV29-1 and TRBJ1-1; the match to TRBD1 covers 7 bases. The CDR3 runs 12 residues. Trimming removed 5 bases from V and 7 bases from J; junction bases left unmatched: 7. Germline CDR1 reads SQVTM; CDR2 reads ANQGSEA. CDR3 protein: CSVFDREVEAFF. CDR3 in DNA: TGCAGCGTTTTTGACAGGGAAGTTGAAGCTTTCTTT.

V is TRBV23-1 and J is TRBJ2-5; weak D call: TRBD1 (5 bases). TRBV23-1 is sorted into the ORF group, with uncertain function. Trimming cost V 6 bases and J 1 base, with 15 bases left between them. There are 15 residues in the CDR3. CDR3 nucleotide sequence: TGCGCCAGCAGCCTGACAGTCCGATTCCAAGAGACCCAGTACTTC. Translated: CASSLTVRFQETQYF.

The chain employs TRBV7-6 and TRBJ1-5; D might be TRBD1 (5 bases). This CDR3 region has 15 residues. The V gene lost 5 bases and the J gene lost 5 bases, with 16 bases spanning the gap. From germline, CDR1 is SGHVS and CDR2 FNYEAQ. This chain's CDR3 is CASSPTGQVDQPQHF. Here the CDR3 DNA reads TGTGCCAGCAGCCCGACCGGACAAGTCGATCAGCCCCAGCATTTT.

In this sample, this clone turned up once. The V and J genes are TRBV18 and TRBJ2-3, with TRBD2 matching over 8 bases. V was pared by 3 bases and J by 4 bases, with 6 bases of the junction left unmatched. There are 15 residues in the CDR3. Germline lookup yields CDR1 KGHSH and CDR2 LQKENI. The CDR3 nucleotides are TGTGCCAGCTCACCGGGACTAGTTTCCCCAGATACGCAGTATTTT. The encoded protein is CASSPGLVSPDTQYF. Variable domain in full (rest from reference TRBV18 and TRBJ2-3): NAGVMQNPRHLVRRRGQEARLRCSPMKGHSHVYWYRQLPEEGLKFMVYLQKENIIDESGMPKERFSAEFPKEGPSILRIQQVVRGDSAAYFCASSPGLVSPDTQYFGPGTRLTVL.

The chain couples TRBV6-6 to TRBJ2-7; D is undetermined. The CDR3 is 14 residues long. Looked up from germline, CDR1 is MNHNY and CDR2 is SVGAGI (reference sequence). With 4 bases removed from V and 1 base from J, the gap between germline ends came to 11 bases. CDR3 loop: CASSSRHLSYEQYF. The CDR3 DNA reads TGTGCCAGCAGTTCGCGACACCTGTCCTACGAGCAGTACTTC.

This chain connects TRBV5-1 to TRBJ1-1; D may be TRBD1 (6 bases). The CDR3 length is 15 residues. Per germline, CDR1 SGHRS and CDR2 YFSETQ. Trimming removed 0 bases from V and 0 bases from J, with 9 bases in between. The CDR3 spells CASSLAGTLNTEAFF. For the CDR3, the DNA is TGCGCCAGCAGCTTGGCGGGGACACTGAACACTGAAGCTTTCTTT.

J is TRBJ1-1 and V is TRBV15, with 9 nucleotides matching TRBD1. V shed 3 bases and J 8 bases; nucleotides not matched to a gene: 16. Germline V gives CDR1 LNHNV, CDR2 YYDKDF (reference sequence). There are 17 residues in the CDR3. The CDR3 bases are TGTGCCACCAGCAGTACAGCCGGGACAGGGCCCTTGGGCGAAGCTTTCTTT. Translation: CATSSTAGTGPLGEAFF. Filled out from reference TRBV15 and TRBJ1-1, the complete variable domain reads DAMVIQNPRYQVTQFGKPVTLSCSQTLNHNVMYWYQQKSSQAPKLLFHYYDKDFNNEADTPDNFQSRRPNTSFCFLDIRSPGLGDTAMYLCATSSTAGTGPLGEAFFGQGTRLTVV.

The V gene is TRBV18, the J gene TRBJ2-6, with 12 bases lining up with TRBD1. In germline, CDR1 is KGHSH, CDR2 LQKENI. This CDR3 region has 18 residues. Germline trimming cut 3 bases from V and 4 bases from J; bases unmatched to any gene: 7. This CDR3 is CASSPLGQGAPGANVLTF. As DNA, the CDR3 is TGTGCCAGCTCACCGCTGGGACAGGGGGCGCCCGGGGCCAACGTCCTGACTTTC.

Only a few counts were recorded for this clone. The rearrangement links TRBV11-2 to TRBJ2-3; possible D gene TRBD2, 6 bases. CDR1 is SGHAT and CDR2 is FQNNGV in the germline V gene. CDR3 length: 13 residues. The CDR3 nucleotides read TGTGCAGAGAGGTCGGGGGGCACAGATACGCAGTATTTT. The encoded protein is CAERSGGTDTQYF.

The gene calls are TRBV2 and TRBJ1-2; perhaps TRBD1 as D (5 bases). CDR3 length equals 13 residues. V was shortened by 6 bases and J by 2 bases, with 10 bases between the two germline ends. The germline gives CDR1 SNHLY, CDR2 FYNNEI. The CDR3: CASRVTANYGYTF. In nucleotides, the CDR3 is TGTGCCAGCAGGGTGACAGCGAACTATGGCTACACCTTC. Supplemented by reference TRBV2 and TRBJ1-2, the full variable domain reads EPEVTQTPSHQVTQMGQEVILRCVPISNHLYFYWYRQILGQKVEFLVSFYNNEISEKSEIFDDQFSVERPDGSNFTLKIRSTKLEDSAMYFCASRVTANYGYTFGSGTRLTVV.

The V and J genes are TRBV5-4 and TRBJ1-6; TRBD1 is a possible D gene (5 bases). V lost 3 bases and J lost 4, with 8 bases in between. This CDR3 region has 14 residues. CDR1 is SGHNT, CDR2 YYREEE, per germline (reference sequence). CDR3 residues: CASSSGGYNSPLHF. The DNA of the CDR3 is TGTGCCAGCAGCTCGGGGGGGTATAATTCACCCCTCCACTTT. Full variable domain (missing parts from reference TRBV5-4 and TRBJ1-6): ETGVTQSPTHLIKTRGQQVTLRCSSQSGHNTVSWYQQALGQGPQFIFQYYREEENGRGNFPPRFSGLQFPNYSSELNVNALELDDSALYLCASSSGGYNSPLHFGNGTRLTVT.

The chain joins TRBV5-6 to TRBJ2-7; tentative D call: TRBD2 (6 bases). The germline gives CDR1 SGHDT, CDR2 YYEEEE. The CDR3 is 14 residues long. Trimming cost V 2 bases and J 1 base, with 10 bases left between them. The CDR3 bases are TGTGCCAGCAGCTTCTACGGAGGGTCCTACGAGCAGTACTTC. It translates to CASSFYGGSYEQYF.

V gene TRBV10-1 combines with J gene TRBJ1-4, with a possible D match to TRBD1 (5 bases). Trimming left V 2 bases short and J 7 bases short, with 11 bases between. Germline V gene lookup returns CDR1 WNHNN and CDR2 SYGVQD (reference sequence). This CDR3 is 14 amino acids long. CDR3 protein: CASSEGQSGEKLFF. The CDR3 bases are TGCGCCAGCAGTGAGGGACAAAGTGGTGAAAAACTGTTTTTT.

The V gene is TRBV7-2, the J gene TRBJ2-3, with TRBD2 matching 11 bases. V shed 0 bases and J 0 bases; nucleotides not matched to a gene: 5. CDR1 SGHTA and CDR2 FQGNSA come from the germline V gene. This CDR3 is 18 amino acids long. The CDR3: CASSLAPTSGGSTDTQYF. DNA of the CDR3: TGTGCCAGCAGCTTAGCCCCCACTAGCGGGGGAAGCACAGATACGCAGTATTTT.

This chain connects TRBV28 to TRBJ2-7; perhaps TRBD1 as D (5 bases). V lost 4 bases and J lost 0, with 10 bases in between. Germline values: CDR1 MDHEN, CDR2 SYDVKM. The CDR3 is 14 amino acids. The CDR3 here is CASSSDSPSYEQYF. The CDR3 DNA reads as TGTGCCAGCAGTTCCGACAGCCCCTCCTACGAGCAGTACTTC.

The chain carries TRBV7-9 and TRBJ1-5; D remains unclear. V was pared by 5 bases and J by 7 bases, with 9 bases between. Germline V lookup: CDR1 SEHNR, CDR2 FQNEAQ (reference sequence). The CDR3 runs 12 residues. CDR3 in amino acids: CASSTSRQPQHF. CDR3 nucleotides: TGTGCCAGCAGCACTAGCAGACAGCCCCAGCATTTT.

A single count supports this clone. The V gene is TRBV5-4, the J gene TRBJ1-4; D is perhaps TRBD1 (5 bases). This CDR3 is 14 amino acids long. CDR1 SGHNT and CDR2 YYREEE come from the germline V gene (reference sequence). The V gene lost 4 bases and the J gene lost 5 bases, with 12 bases spanning the gap. CDR3 bases: TGTGCCAGCAGCACGGACATGAAAAATGAAAAACTGTTTTTT. It specifies CASSTDMKNEKLFF.

CDR3: CASSGRVANYGYTF. The CDR3, as DNA: TGTGCCAGCAGTGGACGCGTAGCCAACTATGGCTACACCTTC. V gene TRBV6-1 combines with J gene TRBJ1-2; the D is unclear. Between the trimmed V and J ends, which lost 4 bases and 2 bases, there was a span of 11 bases. The CDR3 runs 14 residues. Germline V gives CDR1 MNHNS, CDR2 SASEGT.